Following are 16 T cell receptor beta chains from one sample sequenced in a study of blood T cells in healthy people across ages. For the second PCR, which ran for about 6 to 11 cycles, a sample-barcoded 5' primer and a J-beta primer mix were used. In TCRdb, the 5' RACE reads were re-called with MiXCR into one record per CDR3 protein. The sample has about 290,000 distinct CDR3 sequences, 25% to 30% seen once. Sequencing used blood. The receptor set was obtained from an older woman in good health.

The chain employs TRBV7-9 and TRBJ2-7, with D possibly matching TRBD1 (6 bases). The CDR3 consists of 16 residues. V was shortened by 6 bases and J by 4 bases, with 22 bases between the two germline ends. The germline gives CDR1 SEHNR, CDR2 FQNEAQ (reference sequence). CDR3: CASSQGQGPPGYEQYF. CDR3 DNA sequence: TGTGCCAGCAGTCAAGGCCAGGGGCCCCCCGGTTACGAGCAGTACTTC.

The V call is TRBV20-1, the J call TRBJ2-2, with 9 positions matching TRBD2. Unmatched junction bases numbered 1, after V lost 0 bases and J lost 11 bases. In germline, CDR1 is DFQATT, CDR2 SNEGSKA (reference sequence). The CDR3 runs to 12 residues. Written as DNA, the CDR3 is TGCAGTGCTAGAGAGCGGGAGGGTGAGCTGTTTTTT. Amino acids: CSAREREGELFF.

The chain combines TRBV27 with TRBJ1-2, with 9 nucleotides matching TRBD1. The CDR3 is 16 residues long. The germline CDR1 and CDR2 sequences are MNHEY and SMNVEV (reference sequence). J lost 5 bases, V lost 2 bases, and 9 bases had no gene match. CDR3 sequence: CASSLTGQGGSYGYTF. DNA for the CDR3: TGTGCCAGCAGTTTAACGGGACAGGGAGGGAGTTATGGCTACACCTTC.

The rearrangement joins TRBV5-5 to TRBJ1-4, with D unclear. The CDR3 totals 14 residues. Germline lookup yields CDR1 SGHKS and CDR2 YYEKEE (reference sequence). V was clipped by 1 base and J by 8 bases, with 12 bases between them. The CDR3 reads CASSLRWKEEKLFF. In DNA form, the CDR3 reads TGTGCCAGCAGCTTGAGGTGGAAGGAAGAAAAACTGTTTTTT.

This clonotype has at least ten counts. This chain joins TRBV11-2 and TRBJ1-1; no firm D call. CDR1 is SGHAT and CDR2 is FQNNGV in the germline V gene. Trimming left V 2 bases short and J 0 bases short, with 4 bases between. CDR3 length equals 13 residues. The CDR3 DNA is TGTGCCAGCAGCTTAAGCCTGAACACTGAAGCTTTCTTT. Translation gives CASSLSLNTEAFF.

This clonotype appeared a single time. The chain has TRBV6-5 and TRBJ2-1, with 8 bases fitting TRBD2. Per the germline V gene, CDR1 is MNHEY and CDR2 is SVGAGI. V gave up 2 bases and J gave up 8 bases; unmatched junction bases: 11. This CDR3 has 16 residues. The CDR3 spells CASSYAGTSGYDEQFF. The CDR3, as DNA: TGTGCCAGCAGTTACGCCGGCACTAGCGGTTACGATGAGCAGTTCTTC.

The genes are TRBV6-2 or TRBV6-3 and TRBJ2-5; D is possibly TRBD1 or TRBD2 (5 bases each). The better agreement between TRBJ2-7 and the DNA end casts doubt on the J call. The CDR3 has 13 amino acids. Germline V CDR1 and CDR2: MNHEY, SVGEGT. DNA for the CDR3: TGTGCCAGCAGTTACTCGGGGGACCACGAGCAGTACTTC. Its translation: CASSYSGDHEQYF.

In its sample, this clonotype was seen a few times. This chain links TRBV10-2 with TRBJ2-7; TRBD1 aligns across 8 bases. From germline, CDR1 is WSHSY and CDR2 SAAADI. The CDR3 sequence is 14 residues long. V gave up 3 bases and J gave up 5 bases; unmatched junction bases: 6. The CDR3: CASSDRGQDDEQYF. The CDR3 DNA is TGCGCCAGCAGTGATAGGGGACAGGACGACGAGCAGTACTTC.

A few counts support this clonotype. The rearrangement links TRBV7-9 to TRBJ2-5; 11 bases map to TRBD2. The CDR3 covers 15 residues. CDR1 and CDR2 from the germline V gene are SEHNR and FQNEAQ (reference sequence). V lost 5 bases to trimming and J lost 11 bases; unmatched junction nucleotides: 13. Written as DNA, the CDR3 is TGTGCCAGCAGCCGTACTAGCGGGGGCTTGGGAGAGCAGTACTTC. It specifies CASSRTSGGLGEQYF.

The gene calls are TRBV6-6 and TRBJ2-5; D ambiguous. The J call is doubtful: the DNA matches TRBJ2-1 better. Germline CDR1 MNHNY, CDR2 SVGAGI (reference sequence). The CDR3 has 16 amino acids. CDR3 protein: CASSYSTQIIPNEQFF. The CDR3 DNA follows: TGTGCCAGCAGTTACTCGACCCAAATTATCCCTAATGAGCAGTTCTTC.

This clonotype appeared a few times. The chain recombines TRBV4-3 with TRBJ2-7; D is undetermined. The CDR3 has 13 amino acids. Trimming took 1 base from V and 7 from J, leaving 11 bases between them. Per germline, CDR1 LGHNA and CDR2 YSLEER. The CDR3 coding sequence is TGCGCCAGCAGCCAAGGCTACCCGGAGGAGCAGTACTTC. The encoded protein is CASSQGYPEEQYF.

The rearrangement joins TRBV20-1 to TRBJ1-2; D is uncertain. Per the germline V gene, CDR1 is DFQATT and CDR2 is SNEGSKA (reference sequence). With 0 bases removed from V and 4 bases from J, the gap between germline ends came to 9 bases. The CDR3 totals 13 residues. CDR3 DNA: TGCAGTGCTAGAGATCCCACAAGCTATGGCTACACCTTC. Protein sequence: CSARDPTSYGYTF.

The chain recombines TRBV3-1 with TRBJ2-1, with TRBD2 identical over 12 bases. Germline trimming cut 2 bases from V and 0 bases from J; bases unmatched to any gene: 2. Germline V gene sequence: CDR1 LGHDT, CDR2 YNNKEL (reference sequence). The CDR3 consists of 17 residues. CDR3 bases: TGTGCCAGCAGCCAATCTAGCGGGAGGGCCTCCTACAATGAGCAGTTCTTC. Translating gives CASSQSSGRASYNEQFF.

This clonotype turned up a few times. This chain's CDR3 is CATSDRLSTNEKLFF. CDR3 DNA: TGTGCCACCAGCGACCGCTTATCAACTAATGAAAAACTGTTTTTT. The chain couples TRBV15 to TRBJ1-4; D gene unclear. Germline V lookup: CDR1 LNHNV, CDR2 YYDKDF (reference sequence). The CDR3 has 15 amino acids. V lost 5 bases and J 0 bases, leaving 10 bases between the germline ends.

The V gene is TRBV18, the J gene TRBJ1-2; 8 nucleotides match TRBD1. Trimming cost V 3 bases and J 0 bases; bases outside gene matches: 3. The germline V gene encodes CDR1 KGHSH and CDR2 LQKENI. This CDR3 is 15 amino acids long. The CDR3 bases are TGTGCCAGCTCACCGGGACAGGTCTCTAACTATGGCTACACCTTC. As protein: CASSPGQVSNYGYTF.

The chain links TRBV5-1 to TRBJ1-1; the D gene is possibly TRBD1 (6 bases). V gave up 0 bases and J gave up 5 bases, with 14 bases separating them. The CDR3 has 15 residues. From germline, CDR1 is SGHRS and CDR2 YFSETQ. CDR3 DNA: TGCGCCAGCAGCTTGGACGGGTCTCAGGGGACTGAAGCTTTCTTT. Its translation is CASSLDGSQGTEAFF. Filled out from reference TRBV5-1 and TRBJ1-1, the complete variable domain reads KAGVTQTPRYLIKTRGQQVTLSCSPISGHRSVSWYQQTPGQGLQFLFEYFSETQRNKGNFPGRFSGRQFSNSRSEMNVSTLELGDSALYLCASSLDGSQGTEAFFGQGTRLTVV.